The 32 T cell receptor beta chains reported below all come from one sample, sequenced in a study of blood T cells in healthy people across ages (dated by TCRdb to about 2015). The protocol used for the library was 5' RACE. Sequenced on an Illumina HiSeq 2500. A second PCR of roughly 7 to 11 cycles was performed with a sample-barcoded 5' primer and a J-beta primer mix. TCRdb ran its own pipeline on the public reads, namely fastp trimming at Q25 and MiXCR clone calling, and kept in-frame beta chains. Duplicate CDR3 protein sequences are folded into a single record with the most common DNA and genes. This sample has about 970,000 distinct CDR3 sequences in its table, and around 54% of those were observed once. Together, the top ten hold about 21% of the sample. The specimen was blood. The receptor source for this set is a woman in her sixties in good health.

This clonotype has more than one count but fewer than ten. The chain carries TRBV20-1 and TRBJ2-1; TRBD2 aligns across 13 bases. The length of the CDR3 is 15 residues. Germline-derived CDR1 and CDR2 are DFQATT and SNEGSKA (reference sequence). V gave up 5 bases and J gave up 8 bases; unmatched junction bases: 9. CDR3 nucleotides: TGCAGTGCTCCTCGGACTAGCGGGAGTTTTGATGAGCAGTTCTTC. Translation: CSAPRTSGSFDEQFF.

The chain couples TRBV11-2 to TRBJ1-2, with D unresolved. Looked up from germline, CDR1 is SGHAT and CDR2 is FQNNGV. CDR3 length equals 15 residues. The V end was cut by 5 bases, the J end by 3 bases, with 16 bases between. CDR3 nucleotides: TGTGCCAGCAGCGCCCGTCTTAAGAAGGACTATGGCTACACCTTC. Translating gives CASSARLKKDYGYTF.

There are a few counts of this clonotype. V gene TRBV4-1 combines with J gene TRBJ2-7, with a possible D match to TRBD2 (6 bases). Trimming removed 0 bases from V and 4 bases from J, with 13 bases in between. Germline-derived CDR1 and CDR2 are MGHRA and YSYEKL. CDR3 size: 15 residues. CDR3 amino acids: CASSQDGGTGYEQYF. The CDR3 DNA sequence: TGCGCCAGCAGCCAAGATGGCGGGACCGGGTACGAGCAGTACTTC.

This sequence joins TRBV29-1 and TRBJ2-5; no firm D call. The germline V and J ends were trimmed by 7 bases and 1 base, with 10 bases remaining between them. The germline gives CDR1 SQVTM, CDR2 ANQGSEA. The CDR3 covers 12 residues. The CDR3 loop reads CSGSVFQETQYF. For the CDR3, the DNA is TGCAGCGGGTCAGTATTCCAAGAGACCCAGTACTTC.

The rearrangement links TRBV11-2 to TRBJ2-7, with unresolved D. The CDR3 is 13 amino acids. Germline CDR1 SGHAT, CDR2 FQNNGV. V shed 2 bases and J shed 5 bases, with 10 bases lying between them. CDR3 nucleotides: TGTGCCAGCAGCTTATCACGGCGCAACGAGCAGTACTTC. It translates to CASSLSRRNEQYF.

This sequence joins TRBV12-3 or TRBV12-4 and TRBJ2-6; D remains ambiguous. CDR3 length: 16 amino acids. The V gene lost 3 bases and the J gene lost 0 bases, with 9 bases spanning the gap. The CDR3 here is CASSLDDLSGANVLTF. The CDR3 DNA reads TGTGCCAGCAGTTTGGATGATCTCTCTGGGGCCAACGTCCTGACTTTC.

The chain uses TRBV20-1 and TRBJ2-1; 8 bases are shared with TRBD1. Germline V gene lookup returns CDR1 DFQATT and CDR2 SNEGSKA (reference sequence). V was clipped by 3 bases and J by 1 base; unmatched bases: 2. The CDR3 is made up of 14 amino acids. The CDR3 here is CSASYRGSYNEQFF. As DNA, the CDR3 is TGCAGTGCTAGTTACAGGGGGTCCTACAATGAGCAGTTCTTC.

This chain connects TRBV12-3 or TRBV12-4 to TRBJ1-2; TRBD1 matches at 7 bases. V trimming: 5 bases; J trimming: 7 bases; junction bases outside the gene matches: 7. The CDR3 spans 13 residues. CDR3 sequence: CASSPRQGGGYTF. In DNA, the CDR3 is TGTGCCAGCAGTCCACGACAGGGTGGTGGCTACACCTTC.

The CDR3 nucleotides are TGTGCCAGCAGTTTGCAGGGGGCTCTGTACTTC. Translating it yields CASSLQGALYF. The chain employs TRBV12-3 or TRBV12-4 and TRBJ2-5, with 8 bases identical to TRBD1. Losses at the gene ends were 3 bases for V and 13 bases for J; bases not matched to a gene: 4. The CDR3 extends over 11 amino acids.

CDR3 in amino acids: CASSNRQGFGYTF. The CDR3 bases are TGCGCCAGCAGCAATAGACAGGGGTTTGGCTACACCTTC. V usage is TRBV5-1 and J usage is TRBJ1-2; 8 bases map to TRBD1. V was clipped by 4 bases and J by 7 bases; unmatched bases: 6. Germline values: CDR1 SGHRS, CDR2 YFSETQ. This CDR3 spans 13 amino acids.

This clonotype was detected only once. The chain employs TRBV27 and TRBJ1-6; 7 bases align to TRBD1. The CDR3 has 14 residues. In germline, CDR1 is MNHEY, CDR2 SMNVEV (reference sequence). V was pared by 6 bases and J by 5 bases, with 4 bases of the junction left unmatched. The CDR3, as DNA: TGTGCCAGCAGAACCGGGACAGATAATTCACCCCTCCACTTT. Amino acids: CASRTGTDNSPLHF.

As concerns this clonotype: A read error may produce the germline difference seen at one junction end. The V call is TRBV29-1, the J call TRBJ2-1; possible D gene TRBD2, 6 bases. Germline V gives CDR1 SQVTM, CDR2 ANQGSEA. The CDR3 totals 13 residues. CDR3 DNA: TGCAGCGCTGAAGATAGTCTAGGAGGGGTGCAGTTCTTC. As protein: CSAEDSLGGVQFF.

J is TRBJ1-2 and V is TRBV7-9; 9 bases line up with TRBD1. CDR3 length equals 13 residues. The germline V gene encodes CDR1 SEHNR and CDR2 FQNEAQ (reference sequence). J gave up 6 bases and V 7 bases, and 6 bases lay outside the gene matches. The CDR3 here is CASNRDRVNGYTF. CDR3 nucleotides: TGTGCCAGCAACCGGGACAGGGTCAATGGCTACACCTTC.

The chain links TRBV28 to TRBJ2-7, with 7 nucleotides matching TRBD2. The junction had 13 bases not matched to a gene; V was cut back by 5 bases and J by 3 bases. The CDR3 runs 16 residues. Germline V lookup: CDR1 MDHEN, CDR2 SYDVKM. CDR3 sequence reads: CASSGISGELYYEQYF. The CDR3 coding sequence is TGTGCCAGCAGTGGAATCAGCGGGGAACTTTACTACGAGCAGTACTTC.

The chain uses TRBV30 and TRBJ2-2; a weak D match, TRBD2 (6 bases). The CDR3 is 15 residues long. Germline lookup yields CDR1 GTSNPN and CDR2 SVGIG (reference sequence). V was shortened by 2 bases and J by 4 bases, with 14 bases between the two germline ends. Here the CDR3 reads CAWSNGRDGTGELFF. The CDR3 DNA is TGTGCCTGGAGTAATGGGCGGGATGGCACCGGGGAGCTGTTTTTT.

The rearrangement links TRBV7-9 to TRBJ1-1; no clear D gene. Trimming left V 2 bases short and J 7 bases short, with 17 bases between. There are 15 residues in the CDR3. Per the germline V gene, CDR1 is SEHNR and CDR2 is FQNEAQ (reference sequence). In nucleotides, the CDR3 is TGTGCCAGCAGCTTACCTCTCGGTCCCCTCGTTGAAGCTTTCTTT. This encodes CASSLPLGPLVEAFF.

The rearrangement joins TRBV5-4 to TRBJ2-4, with no clear D. Trimming shortened V by 1 base and J by 0 bases, and 5 bases separated the two germline ends. This CDR3 has 14 residues. Germline V lookup: CDR1 SGHNT, CDR2 YYREEE (reference sequence). The CDR3 DNA is TGTGCCAGCAGCTTGCCAGAAGCCAAAAACATTCAGTACTTC. Translated, it gives CASSLPEAKNIQYF.

This clonotype appeared a few times. The rearrangement joins TRBV20-1 to TRBJ1-4; maybe TRBD1 (5 bases). The ends were cut back, 3 bases at V and 7 bases at J, with 12 bases in the middle. The CDR3 totals 13 residues. In germline, CDR1 is DFQATT, CDR2 SNEGSKA (reference sequence). The CDR3 reads CSARGQGGEKLFF. The CDR3 coding sequence is TGCAGTGCTAGGGGGCAGGGAGGTGAAAAACTGTTTTTT.

This chain links TRBV27 with TRBJ2-4; D may be TRBD1 or TRBD2 (6 bases each). Germline V gene sequence: CDR1 MNHEY, CDR2 SMNVEV (reference sequence). V shed 3 bases and J shed 13 bases, with 13 bases lying between them. CDR3 size: 12 residues. CDR3 protein: CASSFEGGVQYF. Here the CDR3 DNA reads TGTGCCAGCAGTTTCGAGGGGGGCGTCCAGTACTTC.

This clonotype was observed a few times. The chain is built from TRBV7-8 and TRBJ2-3; D is unclear. Germline V gives CDR1 SGHVS, CDR2 FQNEAQ. V lost 5 bases and J lost 4, with 10 bases in between. The CDR3 loop spans 13 amino acids. As DNA, the CDR3 is TGTGCCAGCAGCATTGGAATGGCAGATACGCAGTATTTT. Amino acids: CASSIGMADTQYF. Drawing the rest from reference TRBV7-8 and TRBJ2-3, the complete variable domain is GAGVSQSPRYKVAKRGQDVALRCDPISGHVSLFWYQQALGQGPEFLTYFQNEAQLDKSGLPSDRFFAERPEGSVSTLKIQRTQQEDSAVYLCASSIGMADTQYFGPGTRLTVL.

This chain links TRBV4-1 with TRBJ1-4, with 11 bases matching TRBD1. The CDR3 spans 16 residues. Trimming at V came to 0 bases and at J to 7 bases, leaving 4 bases not matched to a gene. CDR1 is MGHRA and CDR2 is YSYEKL in the germline V gene. The CDR3 loop is CASSQDRGQGAEKLFF. In DNA form, the CDR3 reads TGCGCCAGCAGCCAAGACAGAGGACAGGGGGCTGAAAAACTGTTTTTT.

The J gene is TRBJ1-2, the V gene TRBV15; 9 nucleotides agree with TRBD1. CDR1 is LNHNV, CDR2 YYDKDF, per germline (reference sequence). CDR3 length equals 16 residues. With V trimmed by 4 bases and J by 6 bases, 12 bases remained unmatched. The CDR3 spells CATSTNARQGDDGYTF. CDR3 sequence (DNA): TGTGCCACCAGCACAAATGCCCGACAGGGGGATGATGGCTACACCTTC.

This chain connects TRBV12-3 or TRBV12-4 to TRBJ2-3; D call uncertain. With 5 bases removed from V and 4 bases from J, the gap between germline ends came to 16 bases. This CDR3 is 15 amino acids long. The CDR3 spells CASSPTLRVADTQYF. DNA for the CDR3: TGTGCCAGCAGTCCGACTCTGCGAGTAGCAGATACGCAGTATTTT.

This clonotype was detected only a few times. The chain uses TRBV20-1 and TRBJ2-6, with unresolved D. The germline gives CDR1 DFQATT, CDR2 SNEGSKA (reference sequence). The CDR3 sequence is 12 residues long. V was shortened by 4 bases and J by 5 bases, with 6 bases between the two germline ends. For the CDR3, the DNA is TGCAGTGCTATCGAACGGGCCAACGTCCTGACTTTC. Amino acid sequence: CSAIERANVLTF.

The rearrangement links TRBV5-1 to TRBJ2-1; TRBD1 matches 7 bases. The CDR3 extends over 15 amino acids. Trimming took 2 bases from V and 7 from J; bases not matched to a gene: 9. Per the germline V gene, CDR1 is SGHRS and CDR2 is YFSETQ. CDR3 coding DNA: TGCGCCAGCAGCTTTGCTGGGACAGCTTTTAATGAGCAGTTCTTC. This gives the protein CASSFAGTAFNEQFF.

The chain recombines TRBV2 with TRBJ2-1; maybe TRBD2 (5 bases). CDR1 is SNHLY and CDR2 is FYNNEI in the germline V gene. V lost 4 bases to trimming and J lost 14 bases, with 21 bases between them. This CDR3 is 14 amino acids long. The CDR3 bases are TGTGCCAGCAGTGCGGAGGCTCATCCCTCTGCTAAGTTCTTC. This gives the protein CASSAEAHPSAKFF.

This clonotype was seen a few times. The chain is built from TRBV18 and TRBJ1-1; the D gene is possibly TRBD1 (5 bases). The V gene's germline CDR1 is KGHSH and CDR2 LQKENI. CDR3 size: 14 residues. Trimming pared 2 bases from V and 4 bases from J, leaving 11 bases between. CDR3 nucleotide sequence: TGTGCCAGCTCACCAGGGGGTGGTAGCACTGAAGCTTTCTTT. This translates into CASSPGGGSTEAFF.

This chain links TRBV7-9 with TRBJ2-7; the match to TRBD2 covers 8 bases. The V segment lost 4 bases and the J segment 1 base; nucleotides outside the gene matches: 6. CDR3 size: 15 residues. The germline V gene encodes CDR1 SEHNR and CDR2 FQNEAQ (reference sequence). CDR3: CASSSGIAGSYEQYF. The CDR3 region has the DNA TGTGCCAGCAGCTCCGGGATAGCGGGATCCTACGAGCAGTACTTC.

This chain uses TRBV7-3 with TRBJ2-1, with a weak D call TRBD2 (5 bases). Germline V gene sequence: CDR1 SGHTA, CDR2 FQGTGA. The ends were cut back, 0 bases at V and 6 bases at J, with 12 bases in the middle. The CDR3 totals 15 residues. The CDR3, as DNA: TGTGCCAGCAGCTTAACTGGGCGGGTAGGCAATGAGCAGTTCTTC. Encoded protein: CASSLTGRVGNEQFF. Supplemented by reference TRBV7-3 and TRBJ2-1, the full variable domain reads GAGVSQTPSNKVTEKGKYVELRCDPISGHTALYWYRQSLGQGPEFLIYFQGTGAADDSGLPNDRFFAVRPEGSVSTLKIQRTERGDSAVYLCASSLTGRVGNEQFFGPGTRLTVL.

The chain has TRBV10-3 and TRBJ2-3, with a possible D match to TRBD2 (6 bases). Germline V gene lookup returns CDR1 ENHRY and CDR2 SYGVKD. This CDR3 comprises 16 residues. The germline V and J ends were trimmed by 7 bases and 2 bases, with 19 bases remaining between them. The CDR3 here is CAITSGIGGPTDTQYF. The CDR3 DNA reads TGTGCCATCACCAGTGGGATTGGAGGGCCCACAGATACGCAGTATTTT.

The chain is built from TRBV5-1 and TRBJ1-1; D is uncertain. This CDR3 comprises 14 residues. V lost 4 bases, J lost 4 bases, and 14 bases lay in between. In germline, CDR1 is SGHRS, CDR2 YFSETQ. CDR3 nucleotides: TGCGCCAGCAGCGACTCCTCCAGAGCCACTGAAGCTTTCTTT. This translates into CASSDSSRATEAFF.

This rearrangement joins TRBV7-3 to TRBJ2-5, with D perhaps TRBD1 or TRBD2 (5 bases each). The end of the DNA is better explained by TRBJ2-7, so the J call may be wrong. The germline CDR1 and CDR2 sequences are SGHTA and FQGTGA. CDR3 length: 13 residues. The CDR3, as DNA: TGTGCCAGCAGCTTAGAACGGGGCCACGAGCAGTACTTC. As protein: CASSLERGHEQYF.